Shown below are 8 T cell receptor beta chains from a single sample sequenced in a study of blood T cell repertoires in COVID-19. This table comes from immunoSEQ multiplex PCR, and its TCRdb copy is limited to in-frame clones, with some not included. Of around 60,000 clones listed, around 91% are singletons. Material for sequencing was peripheral blood. These receptors all come from a man aged 55 to 70 with active COVID-19.

This chain uses TRBV6-5 with TRBJ1-5; 7 bases agree with TRBD1. The CDR3 covers 13 residues. CDR1 and CDR2 from the germline V gene are MNHEY and SVGAGI. V shed 8 bases, J shed 4 bases, and the junction held 5 bases outside the gene matches. CDR3 in amino acids: CASRDSLNQPQHF. In DNA, the CDR3 is TGTGCCAGCCGGGACAGCCTAAATCAGCCCCAGCATTTT.

The chain uses TRBV2 and TRBJ1-2; D gene unclear. This CDR3 has 14 residues. In germline, CDR1 is SNHLY, CDR2 FYNNEI. The germline V and J ends were trimmed by 3 bases and 3 bases, with 11 bases remaining between them. CDR3 in DNA: TGTGCCAGCAGTGAGGTCCGGGAATACTATGGCTACACCTTC. Encoded protein: CASSEVREYYGYTF. The full variable domain, rest sourced from reference TRBV2 and TRBJ1-2, is EPEVTQTPSHQVTQMGQEVILRCVPISNHLYFYWYRQILGQKVEFLVSFYNNEISEKSEIFDDQFSVERPDGSNFTLKIRSTKLEDSAMYFCASSEVREYYGYTFGSGTRLTVV.

The rearrangement uses TRBV27 and TRBJ1-1; D gene uncertain. The CDR3 has 14 amino acids. Germline V lookup: CDR1 MNHEY, CDR2 SMNVEV (reference sequence). V lost 0 bases and J lost 1, with 6 bases in between. CDR3 in amino acids: CASSLSRGNTEAFF. DNA of the CDR3: TGTGCCAGCAGTTTATCGCGAGGGAACACTGAAGCTTTCTTT.

The J gene is TRBJ2-3, the V gene TRBV3-1 (or the pseudogene TRBV3-2), with 8 bases matching TRBD2. The germline CDR1 and CDR2 sequences are LGHDT and YNNKEL (reference sequence). V shed 1 base and J 1 base; nucleotides not matched to a gene: 1. The CDR3 covers 15 residues. The CDR3 bases are TGTGCCAGCAGCCAAGCGGGGGGGGGCACAGATACGCAGTATTTT. It translates to CASSQAGGGTDTQYF.

This chain links TRBV4-3 with TRBJ2-7, with 14 bases matching TRBD2. CDR3 length equals 18 residues. Germline assignment: CDR1 LGHNA and CDR2 YSLEER. V shed 0 bases and J 9 bases; nucleotides not matched to a gene: 13. CDR3 coding DNA: TGCGCCAGCAGCCAAGATCGGTTCGGGACTAGCGGGAGCATCGCGCAGTACTTC. Translated, it gives CASSQDRFGTSGSIAQYF.

The V gene is TRBV9, the J gene TRBJ1-1; D possibly corresponds to TRBD1 (5 bases). The V gene lost 0 bases and the J gene lost 3 bases, with 12 bases spanning the gap. The CDR3 has 15 amino acids. Germline V lookup: CDR1 SGDLS, CDR2 YYNGEE. CDR3 nucleotide sequence: TGTGCCAGCAGCGTAGGCTCCGGGGGAGACACTGAAGCTTTCTTT. Its protein product is CASSVGSGGDTEAFF.

This chain's CDR3 is CASSDSRASGVQFF. The CDR3 DNA is TGTGCCAGCAGTGACTCCCGAGCTTCGGGGGTGCAGTTCTTC. The chain uses TRBV6-4 and TRBJ2-1; a possible D gene is TRBD2 (6 bases). Germline CDR1 and CDR2: MRHNA and SNTAGT. The V end lost 0 bases, the J end lost 12 bases, and 15 bases lay between the germline ends. This CDR3 is built from 14 residues.

The chain is built from TRBV6-6 and TRBJ2-7, with 8 bases that match TRBD1. CDR1 MNHNY and CDR2 SVGAGI come from the germline V gene (reference sequence). With V trimmed by 6 bases and J by 5 bases, 6 bases remained unmatched. CDR3 size: 13 residues. The DNA for the CDR3 is TGTGCCAGCAGCTACGACAGGGGCAACGAGCAGTACTTC. It translates to CASSYDRGNEQYF.